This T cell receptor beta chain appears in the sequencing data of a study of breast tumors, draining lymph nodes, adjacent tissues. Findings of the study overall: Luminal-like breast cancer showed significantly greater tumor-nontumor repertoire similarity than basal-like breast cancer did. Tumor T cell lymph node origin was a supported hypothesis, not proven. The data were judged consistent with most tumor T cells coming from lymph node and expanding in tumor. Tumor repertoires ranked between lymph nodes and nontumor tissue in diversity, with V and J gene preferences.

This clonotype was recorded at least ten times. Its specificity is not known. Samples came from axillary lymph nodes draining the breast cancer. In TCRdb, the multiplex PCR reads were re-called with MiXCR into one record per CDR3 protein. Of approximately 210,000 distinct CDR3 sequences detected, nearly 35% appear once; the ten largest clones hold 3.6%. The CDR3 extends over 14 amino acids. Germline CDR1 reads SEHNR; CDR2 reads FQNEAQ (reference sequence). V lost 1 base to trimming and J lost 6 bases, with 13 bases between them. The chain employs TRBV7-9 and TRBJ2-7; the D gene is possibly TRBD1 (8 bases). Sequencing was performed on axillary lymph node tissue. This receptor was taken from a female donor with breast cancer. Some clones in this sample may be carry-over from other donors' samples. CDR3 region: CASSLENRGGEQYF. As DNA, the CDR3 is TGTGCCAGCAGCTTAGAAAACAGGGGGGGCGAGCAGTACTTC. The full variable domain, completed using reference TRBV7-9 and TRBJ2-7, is DTGVSQNPRHKITKRGQNVTFRCDPISEHNRLYWYRQTLGQGPEFLTYFQNEAQLEKSRLLSDRFSAERPKGSFSTLEIQRTEQGDSAMYLCASSLENRGGEQYFGPGTRLTVT.